One sample yielded the 2 T cell receptor beta chains listed below, sequenced in a study of cytomegalovirus exposure and HLA in healthy donors. The PCR contained 60 Vbeta and 13 Jbeta primers. Clones were read by immunoSEQ multiplex PCR, and TCRdb kept only the in-frame ones, dropping some. The table lists approximately 240,000 clones, around 80% of them singletons. Sample: PBMCs. These receptors were taken from a woman aged 40-49 years in good health and CMV-seropositive.

The rearrangement joins TRBV9 to TRBJ1-3; 8 nucleotides align to TRBD1. CDR3 size: 17 residues. The germline V gene encodes CDR1 SGDLS and CDR2 YYNGEE. The trim removed 1 base at V and 3 bases at J, leaving 9 bases unmatched. CDR3 protein: CASSVSGTGGLGNTIYF. CDR3 in DNA: TGTGCCAGCAGCGTATCCGGGACAGGAGGCCTTGGAAACACCATATATTTT. Filled out from reference TRBV9 and TRBJ1-3, the complete variable domain reads DSGVTQTPKHLITATGQRVTLRCSPRSGDLSVYWYQQSLDQGLQFLIQYYNGEERAKGNILERFSAQQFPDLHSELNLSSLELGDSALYFCASSVSGTGGLGNTIYFGEGSWLTVV.

The chain joins TRBV2 to TRBJ2-7, with 7 bases that match TRBD1. This CDR3 spans 13 amino acids. Germline assignment: CDR1 SNHLY and CDR2 FYNNEI. J gave up 4 bases and V 11 bases, and 11 bases lay outside the gene matches. The CDR3: CALSDRVLYEQYF. CDR3 in DNA: TGTGCCCTCTCCGACAGGGTATTATACGAGCAGTACTTC.